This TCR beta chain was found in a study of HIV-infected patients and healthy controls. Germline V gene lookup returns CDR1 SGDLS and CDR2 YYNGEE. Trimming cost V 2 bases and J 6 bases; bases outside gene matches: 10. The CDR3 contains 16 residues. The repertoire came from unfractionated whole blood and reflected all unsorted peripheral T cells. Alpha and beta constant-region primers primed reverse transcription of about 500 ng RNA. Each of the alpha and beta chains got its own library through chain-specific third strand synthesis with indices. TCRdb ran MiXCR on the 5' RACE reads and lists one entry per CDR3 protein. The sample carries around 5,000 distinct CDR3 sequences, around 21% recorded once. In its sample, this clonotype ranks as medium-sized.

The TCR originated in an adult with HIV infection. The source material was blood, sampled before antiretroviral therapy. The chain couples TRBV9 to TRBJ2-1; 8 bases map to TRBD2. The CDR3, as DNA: TGTGCCAGCAGCGTCCCCATAGCGGGGCCCGTCAATGAGCAGTTCTTC. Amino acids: CASSVPIAGPVNEQFF. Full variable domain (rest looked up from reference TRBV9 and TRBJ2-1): DSGVTQTPKHLITATGQRVTLRCSPRSGDLSVYWYQQSLDQGLQFLIQYYNGEERAKGNILERFSAQQFPDLHSELNLSSLELGDSALYFCASSVPIAGPVNEQFFGPGTRLTVL.